This T cell receptor beta chain was profiled in a study of blood T cell repertoires in COVID-19. Across the study: Italy, Spain and the United States were the sources of the convalescent and acute COVID-19 samples. Sources were T cells, B-cell-depleted T cells, or PBMCs; the material itself was cDNA or gDNA.

The CDR3 is made up of 14 amino acids. Germline assignment: CDR1 LGHNA and CDR2 YSLEER. The germline V and J ends were trimmed by 2 bases and 8 bases, with 14 bases remaining between them. Cohorts were based on clinical histories the participants reported. Method: immunoSEQ multiplex PCR; TCRdb's copy keeps in-frame clones and lacks some. The table lists 300,000 to 400,000 clones, 70% to 90% of them singletons. Sample: PBMCs or T cells enriched from blood (not recorded which). This receptor was identified in a woman in her 30s with acute COVID-19. The rearrangement joins TRBV4-3 to TRBJ2-3; perhaps TRBD2 as D (5 bases). The CDR3 DNA sequence: TGCGCCAGCAGCCAATCAGAACTAGTCGGTACGCAGTATTTT. This encodes CASSQSELVGTQYF.